Sequencing of this T cell receptor beta chain was carried out in a study of T cells in Graves' hyperthyroidism and ophthalmopathy. Study-wide findings and caveats: Blood samples included most of the expanded thyroid clonotypes exceeding 0.001. Model output signaled ophthalmopathy a median around 5.9 months ahead of onset.

Researchers defined stable Graves' hyperthyroidism as no ophthalmopathy progression within 18 months. This clonotype was seen ten or more times. The antigen is unknown. Amplification of TCR beta CDR3 regions used RNA as the template. First-round RT-PCR targeting the TCR CDR3 was performed with the HTBI primer set. TCRdb redid the calling of the multiplex PCR reads with MiXCR, one entry per CDR3 protein. The sample has roughly 510,000 distinct CDR3 sequences; less than 25% are singletons. Sequenced: blood. The receptor comes from a man between 18 and 29 years old with Graves' hyperthyroidism.

The CDR3 DNA reads as TGTGCCAGCAGCCACAGGAACAATCAGCCCCAGCATTTT. Residues: CASSHRNNQPQHF. The V call is TRBV12-3 or TRBV12-4, the J call TRBJ1-5; D perhaps matches TRBD1 (5 bases). The V end lost 6 bases, the J end lost 3 bases, and 9 bases lay between the germline ends. The CDR3 covers 13 residues.